Listed here are 29 T cell receptor beta chains from one sample, sequenced in a study of cytotoxic CD8 clonotypes in ibrutinib-treated CLL. The method was immunoSEQ multiplex PCR; TCRdb's version includes in-frame clones alone and lacks a portion of them. Of 25,000 to 30,000 clones listed, about 80% are singletons. Sequencing was performed on PBMCs, taken after 36 months of ibrutinib treatment. The receptors originated from a human donor with chronic lymphocytic leukemia.

The V gene is TRBV28, the J gene TRBJ2-7; weak D call: TRBD1 (6 bases). Per the germline V gene, CDR1 is MDHEN and CDR2 is SYDVKM. Trimming shortened V by 4 bases and J by 2 bases, and 15 bases separated the two germline ends. CDR3 size: 15 residues. CDR3 amino acids: CASSSPGQGAYEQYF. The CDR3 nucleotides read TGTGCCAGCAGTTCCCCGGGACAAGGGGCCTACGAGCAGTACTTC.

The chain joins TRBV7-3 to TRBJ2-6, with a weak D call TRBD2 (6 bases). Germline CDR1 reads SGHTA; CDR2 reads FQGTGA. Trimming pared 3 bases from V and 1 base from J, leaving 7 bases between. This CDR3 has 15 residues. DNA for the CDR3: TGTGCCAGCAGCTTTGGAGGGTCTGGGGCCAACGTCCTGACTTTC. Translation: CASSFGGSGANVLTF. Looking up the rest from reference TRBV7-3 and TRBJ2-6 gives the full variable domain: GAGVSQTPSNKVTEKGKYVELRCDPISGHTALYWYRQSLGQGPEFLIYFQGTGAADDSGLPNDRFFAVRPEGSVSTLKIQRTERGDSAVYLCASSFGGSGANVLTFGAGSRLTVL.

The chain recombines TRBV5-1 with TRBJ2-7; no clear D. Deletions cut 4 bases from V and 4 bases from J, with 6 bases between. This CDR3 contains 11 residues. Germline CDR1 reads SGHRS; CDR2 reads YFSETQ. CDR3: CASSHGYEQYF. The CDR3 coding sequence is TGCGCCAGCAGCCACGGTTACGAGCAGTACTTC.

This rearrangement joins TRBV7-6 to TRBJ2-2; 8 bases map to TRBD1. The germline V gene has CDR1 SGHVS and CDR2 FNYEAQ. The CDR3 consists of 15 residues. The ends lost 5 bases at V and 1 base at J; junction bases unmatched: 3. The DNA of the CDR3 is TGTGCCAGCAGCATCGGGACAGGGAACACCGGGGAGCTGTTTTTT. Amino acid sequence: CASSIGTGNTGELFF.

The chain uses TRBV19 and TRBJ1-3; D is ambiguous. Trimming left V 1 base short and J 2 bases short, with 6 bases between. This CDR3 has 14 amino acids. Germline lookup yields CDR1 LNHDA and CDR2 SQIVND (reference sequence). The CDR3 here is CASSIGTPGNTIYF. The CDR3 nucleotides read TGTGCCAGTAGTATAGGAACTCCTGGAAACACCATATATTTT.

This chain joins TRBV18 and TRBJ2-2, with TRBD1 matching over 12 bases. Trimming at V came to 3 bases and at J to 6 bases, leaving 5 bases not matched to a gene. Germline V gives CDR1 KGHSH, CDR2 LQKENI. The CDR3 contains 16 residues. CDR3 protein: CASSPPGQGASGELFF. CDR3 DNA: TGTGCCAGCTCACCTCCGGGACAGGGGGCTTCCGGGGAGCTGTTTTTT.

This chain links TRBV4-1 with TRBJ1-5, with 8 positions matching TRBD1. Germline CDR1 and CDR2: MGHRA and YSYEKL. CDR3 length equals 15 residues. Unmatched junction bases numbered 8, after V lost 3 bases and J lost 7 bases. This CDR3 reads CASSHPDRGNQPQHF. The CDR3 bases are TGCGCCAGCAGCCACCCAGACAGGGGTAACCAGCCCCAGCATTTT.

The rearrangement uses TRBV6-5 and TRBJ1-2; D perhaps matches TRBD1 (6 bases). The germline CDR1 and CDR2 sequences are MNHEY and SVGAGI. This CDR3 region has 14 residues. The germline V and J ends were trimmed by 4 bases and 4 bases, with 13 bases remaining between them. The CDR3 loop is CASSWGADGYGYTF. The CDR3 DNA is TGTGCCAGCAGTTGGGGGGCTGATGGCTATGGCTACACCTTC.

The chain uses TRBV10-3 and TRBJ2-2; D ambiguous. The CDR3 runs to 15 residues. V gave up 7 bases and J gave up 0 bases, with 12 bases separating them. Germline V gives CDR1 ENHRY, CDR2 SYGVKD. In DNA form, the CDR3 reads TGTGCCATCACCACGACGGCCCCGAACACCGGGGAGCTGTTTTTT. Its translation: CAITTTAPNTGELFF.

J is TRBJ2-7 and V is TRBV4-1; D may be TRBD1 or TRBD2 (5 bases each). V lost 0 bases to trimming and J lost 4 bases, with 13 bases between them. Per germline, CDR1 MGHRA and CDR2 YSYEKL. This CDR3 is 15 amino acids long. CDR3 in DNA: TGCGCCAGCAGCCAAGATCATTGGGACGGGTACGAGCAGTACTTC. It is translated as CASSQDHWDGYEQYF.

The rearrangement joins TRBV7-2 to TRBJ2-7; D ambiguous. CDR1 is SGHTA, CDR2 FQGNSA, per germline. The CDR3 spans 15 residues. Trimming stripped 2 bases from V and 3 bases from J, with 14 bases between. The DNA for the CDR3 is TGTGCCAGCAGCTTATATAACACCGGAAGCTACGAGCAGTACTTC. Translation: CASSLYNTGSYEQYF.

This sequence joins TRBV4-1 and TRBJ1-2; D unresolved. Trimming pared 2 bases from V and 4 bases from J, leaving 17 bases between. The CDR3 runs to 16 residues. In germline, CDR1 is MGHRA, CDR2 YSYEKL. The CDR3 spells CASSQTFARPVYGYTF. CDR3 in DNA: TGCGCCAGCAGCCAAACGTTTGCCCGACCAGTCTATGGCTACACCTTC.

This rearrangement joins TRBV7-9 to TRBJ2-7; D tentatively reads TRBD1 or TRBD2 (5 bases each). The CDR3 has 15 residues. CDR1 is SEHNR and CDR2 is FQNEAQ in the germline V gene (reference sequence). Deletions cut 5 bases from V and 4 bases from J, with 18 bases between. This chain's CDR3 is CASSPHSGTDYEQYF. The CDR3 DNA sequence: TGTGCCAGCAGCCCCCACTCAGGGACGGATTACGAGCAGTACTTC.

The chain employs TRBV7-2 and TRBJ1-6; D is unclear. This CDR3 region has 13 residues. Germline assignment: CDR1 SGHTA and CDR2 FQGNSA. The V and J ends lost 7 bases and 7 bases respectively, with 11 bases between them. Written as DNA, the CDR3 is TGTGCCAGCACCCCACAGAGGAATTCACCCCTCCACTTT. It specifies CASTPQRNSPLHF.

The rearrangement links TRBV6-1 to TRBJ1-6; no clear D. The CDR3 sequence is 16 residues long. Trimming shortened V by 3 bases and J by 0 bases, and 9 bases separated the two germline ends. Germline assignment: CDR1 MNHNS and CDR2 SASEGT. The CDR3 region has the DNA TGTGCCAGCAGTGATTCTTCGACCTCCTATAATTCACCCCTCCACTTT. Amino acid sequence: CASSDSSTSYNSPLHF.

This sequence joins TRBV30 and TRBJ1-1; no clear D. With 2 bases removed from V and 2 bases from J, the gap between germline ends came to 9 bases. This CDR3 is built from 13 residues. The germline V gene has CDR1 GTSNPN and CDR2 SVGIG (reference sequence). The CDR3 sequence is CAWSRTVNTEAFF. The DNA for the CDR3 is TGTGCCTGGAGTAGGACGGTAAACACTGAAGCTTTCTTT.

The chain carries TRBV5-6 and TRBJ1-1; D might be TRBD1 (5 bases). Per germline, CDR1 SGHDT and CDR2 YYEEEE. V shed 1 base and J shed 4 bases, with 26 bases lying between them. This CDR3 comprises 19 residues. As DNA, the CDR3 is TGTGCCAGCAGCTTGTACCTGTCCCGGGACTCCTATGGTAGCACTGAAGCTTTCTTT. Its translation is CASSLYLSRDSYGSTEAFF.

This clone was seen a few times. This chain connects TRBV5-1 to TRBJ2-3, with no clear D. Germline V lookup: CDR1 SGHRS, CDR2 YFSETQ. With 3 bases removed from V and 3 bases from J, the gap between germline ends came to 2 bases. The CDR3 is 11 residues long. The CDR3 reads CASSSTDTQYF. In DNA form, the CDR3 reads TGCGCCAGCAGCTCTACAGATACGCAGTATTTT.

The J gene is TRBJ1-6, the V gene TRBV5-8; no definite D call. V dropped 0 bases and J dropped 7 bases, with 8 bases sitting between them. Germline values: CDR1 SGHTS, CDR2 YDEGEE. The CDR3 loop spans 14 amino acids. The CDR3 spells CASSLVLKNSPLHF. The DNA of the CDR3 is TGTGCCAGCAGCTTGGTCCTTAAAAATTCACCCCTCCACTTT.

The chain couples TRBV6-5 to TRBJ1-2; D is possibly TRBD1 (6 bases). Germline CDR1 and CDR2: MNHEY and SVGAGI. This CDR3 contains 15 residues. Trimming removed 6 bases from V and 7 bases from J, with 21 bases in between. The CDR3 spells CASRPISGRQAGYTF. As DNA, the CDR3 is TGTGCCAGCAGGCCTATCTCGGGGAGACAGGCTGGCTACACCTTC.

The genes are TRBV19 and TRBJ1-2; no clear D. CDR1 and CDR2 (germline): LNHDA, SQIVND (reference sequence). The CDR3 is 13 residues long. The V end was cut by 5 bases, the J end by 8 bases, with 15 bases between. DNA for the CDR3: TGTGCCAGTAGTTATCAGGCAGACGGAGGCTACACCTTC. Its translation: CASSYQADGGYTF.

The V gene is TRBV7-6, the J gene TRBJ2-1; 7 bases are a match to TRBD1. Germline V gene lookup returns CDR1 SGHVS and CDR2 FNYEAQ. V dropped 6 bases and J dropped 7; count of bases not matched to a gene: 15. The CDR3 extends over 16 amino acids. The CDR3 here is CASRSIPGTVLNEQFF. The CDR3 nucleotides are TGTGCCAGCAGGTCCATTCCCGGGACAGTTCTGAATGAGCAGTTCTTC.

The CDR3 DNA reads as TGTGCCAGCAGTTACAGTCGGACACAGAACACTGAAGCTTTCTTT. It codes for CASSYSRTQNTEAFF. The chain has TRBV6-5 and TRBJ1-1; D perhaps matches TRBD1 (5 bases). The CDR3 is 15 residues long. The V end was cut by 2 bases, the J end by 1 base, with 11 bases between. Germline V CDR1 and CDR2: MNHEY, SVGAGI.

The chain is built from TRBV4-1 and TRBJ1-5; D is possibly TRBD1 (5 bases). Germline values: CDR1 MGHRA, CDR2 YSYEKL. The CDR3 consists of 13 residues. V gave up 8 bases and J gave up 6 bases, with 14 bases separating them. This CDR3 is CASSRGGIQPQHF. The CDR3 nucleotides read TGCGCCAGCTCACGGGGGGGAATTCAGCCCCAGCATTTT.

The chain carries TRBV27 and TRBJ1-5, with D maybe TRBD1 (5 bases). Between the trimmed V and J ends, which lost 6 bases and 2 bases, there was a span of 11 bases. This CDR3 region has 14 residues. Germline V gives CDR1 MNHEY, CDR2 SMNVEV (reference sequence). The CDR3 DNA reads TGTGCCAGCAGGCGGCAAGGGGGCAATCAGCCCCAGCATTTT. This gives the protein CASRRQGGNQPQHF.

V is TRBV13 and J is TRBJ1-3; 9 nucleotides align to TRBD1. V lost 5 bases and J lost 8; bases outside the gene matches: 7. Looked up from germline, CDR1 is PRHDT and CDR2 is FYEKMQ (reference sequence). The CDR3 runs to 14 residues. The CDR3 loop reads CASSPGQGSDTIYF. The CDR3, as DNA: TGTGCCAGCAGCCCGGGACAGGGCTCGGACACCATATATTTT.

The count of this clone is one. V gene TRBV6-5 combines with J gene TRBJ1-2; D possibly corresponds to TRBD1 (5 bases). With 3 bases removed from V and 10 bases from J, the gap between germline ends came to 9 bases. This CDR3 comprises 11 residues. Germline lookup yields CDR1 MNHEY and CDR2 SVGAGI. The CDR3 nucleotides read TGTGCCAGCAGTTATGGGACGGACTACACCTTC. The encoded protein is CASSYGTDYTF.

The chain is built from TRBV7-9 and TRBJ2-1; 8 nucleotides align to TRBD2. V lost 5 bases to trimming and J lost 8 bases; unmatched junction nucleotides: 2. CDR1 is SEHNR, CDR2 FQNEAQ, per germline (reference sequence). This CDR3 region has 12 residues. This CDR3 reads CASSLSGDEQFF. CDR3 DNA: TGTGCCAGCAGCCTTAGCGGGGATGAGCAGTTCTTC.

This clone was detected only a few times. This chain connects TRBV19 to TRBJ2-7; TRBD1 or TRBD2 may be the D gene (5 bases each). Deletions cut 6 bases from V and 5 bases from J, with 17 bases between. This CDR3 is 14 amino acids long. The V gene's germline CDR1 is LNHDA and CDR2 SQIVND (reference sequence). CDR3 sequence reads: CASSPRGWGHEQYF. In nucleotides, the CDR3 is TGTGCCAGTAGCCCCCGGGGATGGGGCCACGAGCAGTACTTC. The entire variable domain, with the rest obtained from reference TRBV19 and TRBJ2-7, is as follows: DGGITQSPKYLFRKEGQNVTLSCEQNLNHDAMYWYRQDPGQGLRLIYYSQIVNDFQKGDIAEGYSVSREKKESFPLTVTSAQKNPTAFYLCASSPRGWGHEQYFGPGTRLTVT.